The 19 T cell receptor beta chains below were found in one sample sequenced in a study of cytomegalovirus exposure and HLA in healthy donors. TCRdb keeps only in-frame clones here, not all; method: immunoSEQ multiplex PCR. The sample shows approximately 110,000 clones, 86% of them seen only once. Material for sequencing was PBMCs. These receptors were collected from a woman younger than 30 in good health and CMV-seropositive.

The CDR3 coding sequence is TGCGCCAGCAGCCAACTGGCAGGGAGGACTCAGCCCCAGCATTTT. Translation: CASSQLAGRTQPQHF. The chain uses TRBV4-1 and TRBJ1-5; a possible D gene is TRBD1 (5 bases). There are 15 residues in the CDR3. The germline V gene has CDR1 MGHRA and CDR2 YSYEKL. With 2 bases removed from V and 6 bases from J, the gap between germline ends came to 14 bases.

Written as DNA, the CDR3 is TGTGCCAGCAGCTTGTTAGCGGGACACAACTACGAGCAGTACTTC. Amino acid sequence: CASSLLAGHNYEQYF. This chain joins TRBV5-6 and TRBJ2-7; TRBD2 matches at 8 bases. The ends lost 1 base at V and 3 bases at J; junction bases unmatched: 6. CDR1 and CDR2 (germline): SGHDT, YYEEEE. The CDR3 is 15 residues long.

This sequence joins TRBV28 and TRBJ1-2; 8 bases match TRBD1. The J segment lost 4 bases and the V segment lost 6 bases, leaving 4 bases of the junction unmatched. Per germline, CDR1 MDHEN and CDR2 SYDVKM. The CDR3 sequence is 13 residues long. The DNA for the CDR3 is TGTGCCAGCAGCCGACAGGGGCGCTATGGCTACACCTTC. Protein sequence: CASSRQGRYGYTF.

The chain joins TRBV7-9 to TRBJ1-1; 7 bases agree with TRBD1. The CDR3 length is 13 residues. Germline values: CDR1 SEHNR, CDR2 FQNEAQ (reference sequence). V shed 3 bases, J shed 4 bases, and the junction held 2 bases outside the gene matches. CDR3 sequence (DNA): TGTGCCAGCAGCTTGAACAGGGGCACTGAAGCTTTCTTT. Encoded protein: CASSLNRGTEAFF.

The chain links TRBV5-4 to TRBJ2-1; D is possibly TRBD1 (6 bases). The CDR3 runs to 15 residues. Trimming cost V 1 base and J 4 bases, with 12 bases left between them. In germline, CDR1 is SGHNT, CDR2 YYREEE (reference sequence). In DNA form, the CDR3 reads TGTGCCAGCAGCTTGTACCAGGGGTCTTACAATGAGCAGTTCTTC. It encodes CASSLYQGSYNEQFF.

This clone was recorded a few times. The chain has TRBV28 and TRBJ1-2, with a tentative D call TRBD1 (6 bases). Germline lookup yields CDR1 MDHEN and CDR2 SYDVKM. V gave up 2 bases and J gave up 8 bases, with 9 bases separating them. This CDR3 is 12 amino acids long. The CDR3 sequence: CASSLGTHGYTF. CDR3 DNA sequence: TGTGCCAGCAGTTTAGGGACACACGGCTACACCTTC.

V usage is TRBV19 and J usage is TRBJ2-1, with D hard to call. The CDR3 spans 15 residues. Germline CDR1 LNHDA, CDR2 SQIVND (reference sequence). V lost 8 bases, J lost 0 bases, and 14 bases lay in between. The CDR3 loop is CASSTSTVSYNEQFF. The CDR3 DNA reads TGTGCCAGTTCCACCTCAACAGTCTCCTACAATGAGCAGTTCTTC.

The chain recombines TRBV5-1 with TRBJ1-1, with a weak D call TRBD1 (5 bases). V lost 0 bases, J lost 11 bases, and 23 bases lay in between. The CDR3 covers 16 residues. Germline CDR1 SGHRS, CDR2 YFSETQ. CDR3: CASSLGDRDLKNGAFF. The CDR3 DNA reads as TGCGCCAGCAGCTTGGGGGACCGGGACTTAAAAAATGGGGCTTTCTTT.

The chain carries TRBV5-4 and TRBJ2-7, with 8 bases fitting TRBD1. The J segment lost 2 bases and the V segment lost 4 bases, leaving 11 bases of the junction unmatched. The CDR3 spans 16 residues. Germline CDR1 and CDR2: SGHNT and YYREEE (reference sequence). CDR3 protein: CASSRYHRGETYEQYF. DNA for the CDR3: TGTGCCAGCAGCCGATACCACAGGGGGGAGACCTACGAGCAGTACTTC.

This clone has more than one count but fewer than ten. This chain connects TRBV6-1 to TRBJ1-5; 7 bases are shared with TRBD1. The V gene's germline CDR1 is MNHNS and CDR2 SASEGT. V trimming: 7 bases; J trimming: 3 bases; junction bases outside the gene matches: 6. The CDR3 extends over 14 amino acids. This chain's CDR3 is CASNQGDFNQPQHF. CDR3 DNA sequence: TGTGCCAGCAACCAGGGGGACTTCAATCAGCCCCAGCATTTT.

This chain connects TRBV27 to TRBJ2-7; TRBD1 matches 10 bases. The J segment lost 11 bases and the V segment lost 5 bases, leaving 9 bases of the junction unmatched. This CDR3 contains 13 residues. Per germline, CDR1 MNHEY and CDR2 SMNVEV (reference sequence). The CDR3 DNA reads TGTGCCAGCAGTCCGCCGGGACAGGGGTCTGAGTACTTC. This encodes CASSPPGQGSEYF.

The rearrangement uses TRBV20-1 and TRBJ1-1; D remains unclear. This CDR3 has 11 amino acids. The germline V gene has CDR1 DFQATT and CDR2 SNEGSKA (reference sequence). V lost 6 bases to trimming and J lost 11 bases, with 16 bases between them. DNA of the CDR3: TGCAGTGCCCCTAATCCCCCGAGTGCTTTCTTT. Its translation is CSAPNPPSAFF.

This chain connects TRBV2 to TRBJ2-3; D is ambiguous. The CDR3 is 13 residues long. Germline CDR1 reads SNHLY; CDR2 reads FYNNEI. Trimming took 6 bases from V and 6 from J, leaving 13 bases between them. The CDR3 here is CASSGGQMDTQYF. Written as DNA, the CDR3 is TGTGCCAGCAGCGGCGGCCAGATGGATACGCAGTATTTT.

The V call is TRBV11-3, the J call TRBJ1-2; D possibly corresponds to TRBD1 (6 bases). Germline V gene lookup returns CDR1 SGHNT and CDR2 YENEEA. CDR3 size: 14 residues. Trimming removed 5 bases at V and 0 bases at J, with 10 bases between. The CDR3 coding sequence is TGTGCCAGCAGCAGGGACACCTCTAACTATGGCTACACCTTC. Its protein is CASSRDTSNYGYTF.

This rearrangement joins TRBV14 to TRBJ2-7, with no clear D. The V and J ends lost 0 bases and 6 bases respectively, with 15 bases between them. Germline V gene lookup returns CDR1 SGHDN and CDR2 FVKESK. The CDR3 sequence is 15 residues long. Here the CDR3 DNA reads TGTGCCAGCAGCCAAGATTTGGGCCAGCTTCGCGAGCAGTACTTC. It is translated as CASSQDLGQLREQYF.

The J gene is TRBJ2-5, the V gene TRBV4-1; TRBD2 agrees at 10 bases. Germline CDR1 reads MGHRA; CDR2 reads YSYEKL. CDR3 length: 16 residues. Unmatched junction bases numbered 7, after V lost 3 bases and J lost 3 bases. The CDR3 region has the DNA TGCGCCAGCAGCCAGGTCCTAGCGGGAGAGAAAGAGACCCAGTACTTC. Amino acids: CASSQVLAGEKETQYF.

The V and J genes are TRBV6-5 and TRBJ1-2; the D gene is possibly TRBD1 (6 bases). CDR1 is MNHEY and CDR2 is SVGAGI in the germline V gene. The CDR3 spans 13 residues. V shed 7 bases and J shed 8 bases, with 17 bases lying between them. This CDR3 is CASNPAGASGYTF. CDR3 sequence (DNA): TGTGCCAGCAACCCCGCAGGGGCTAGCGGCTACACCTTC.

This chain joins TRBV5-1 and TRBJ2-5; TRBD1 might be the D (6 bases). Germline V CDR1 and CDR2: SGHRS, YFSETQ. The CDR3 length is 14 residues. Trimming took off 0 bases at V and 5 bases at J, with 11 bases between the two ends. Here the CDR3 reads CASSLDRVGETQYF. The CDR3 region has the DNA TGCGCCAGCAGCTTGGACAGGGTCGGCGAGACCCAGTACTTC.

The chain links TRBV10-1 to TRBJ1-1; 9 bases fit TRBD1. Germline-derived CDR1 and CDR2 are WNHNN and SYGVQD (reference sequence). V lost 6 bases, J lost 7 bases, and 12 bases stayed unmatched. CDR3 length: 15 residues. This CDR3 is CASSDPGQGQNEAFF. The CDR3 nucleotides are TGCGCCAGCAGCGATCCGGGACAGGGTCAGAATGAAGCTTTCTTT.